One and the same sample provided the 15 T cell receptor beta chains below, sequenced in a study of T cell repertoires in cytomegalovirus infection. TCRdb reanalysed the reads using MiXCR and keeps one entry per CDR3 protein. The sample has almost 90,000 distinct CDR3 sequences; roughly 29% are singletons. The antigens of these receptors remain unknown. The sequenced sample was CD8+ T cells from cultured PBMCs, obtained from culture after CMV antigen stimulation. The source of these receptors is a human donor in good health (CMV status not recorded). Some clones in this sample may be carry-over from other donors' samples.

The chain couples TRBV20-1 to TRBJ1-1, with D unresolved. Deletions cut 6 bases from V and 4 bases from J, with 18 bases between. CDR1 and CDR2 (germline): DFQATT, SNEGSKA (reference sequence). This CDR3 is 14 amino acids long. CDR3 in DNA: TGCAGTGCGGCCCCTAGTGGGAGAGGCACTGAAGCTTTCTTT. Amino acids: CSAAPSGRGTEAFF.

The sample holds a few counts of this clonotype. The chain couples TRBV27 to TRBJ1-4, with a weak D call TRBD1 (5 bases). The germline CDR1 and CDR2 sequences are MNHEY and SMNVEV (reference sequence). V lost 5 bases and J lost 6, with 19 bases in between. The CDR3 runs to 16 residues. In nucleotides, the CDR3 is TGTGCCAGCAGTCCCCGGGTCAGGGTCGCGGATGAAAAACTGTTTTTT. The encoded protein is CASSPRVRVADEKLFF.

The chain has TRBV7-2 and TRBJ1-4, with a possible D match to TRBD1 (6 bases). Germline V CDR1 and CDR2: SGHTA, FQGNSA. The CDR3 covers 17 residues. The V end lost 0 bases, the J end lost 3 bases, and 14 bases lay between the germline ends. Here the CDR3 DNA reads TGTGCCAGCAGCTTAGCCGTTACAGGGTCTTCTAATGAAAAACTGTTTTTT. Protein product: CASSLAVTGSSNEKLFF.

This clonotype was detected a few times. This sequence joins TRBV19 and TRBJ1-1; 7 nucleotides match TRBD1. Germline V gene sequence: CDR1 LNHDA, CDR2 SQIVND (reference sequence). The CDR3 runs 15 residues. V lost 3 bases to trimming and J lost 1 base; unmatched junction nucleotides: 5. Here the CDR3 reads CASSIWGQQNTEAFF. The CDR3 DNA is TGTGCCAGTAGTATTTGGGGACAGCAGAACACTGAAGCTTTCTTT.

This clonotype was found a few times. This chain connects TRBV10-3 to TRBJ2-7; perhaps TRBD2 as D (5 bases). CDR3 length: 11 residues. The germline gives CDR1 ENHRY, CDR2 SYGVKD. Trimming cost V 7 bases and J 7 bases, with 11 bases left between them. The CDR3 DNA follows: TGTGCCATCACCCCCGGAGGAGAGCAGTACTTC. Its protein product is CAITPGGEQYF.

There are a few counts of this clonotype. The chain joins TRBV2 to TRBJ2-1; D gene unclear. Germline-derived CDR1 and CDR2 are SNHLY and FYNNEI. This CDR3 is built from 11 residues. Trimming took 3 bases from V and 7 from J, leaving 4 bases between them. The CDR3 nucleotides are TGTGCCAGCAGTGATGCAAATGAGCAGTTCTTC. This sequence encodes CASSDANEQFF.

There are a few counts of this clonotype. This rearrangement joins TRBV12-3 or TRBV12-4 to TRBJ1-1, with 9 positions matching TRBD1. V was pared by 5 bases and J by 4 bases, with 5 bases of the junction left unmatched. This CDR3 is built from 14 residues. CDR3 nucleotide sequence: TGTGCCAGCAGTCTCGGACAGGGGACCACTGAAGCTTTCTTT. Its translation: CASSLGQGTTEAFF.

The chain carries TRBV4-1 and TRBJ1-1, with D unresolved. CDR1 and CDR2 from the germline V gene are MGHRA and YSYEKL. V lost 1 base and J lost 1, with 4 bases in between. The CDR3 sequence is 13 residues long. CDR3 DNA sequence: TGCGCCAGCAGCCAAGGGAAGAACACTGAAGCTTTCTTT. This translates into CASSQGKNTEAFF.

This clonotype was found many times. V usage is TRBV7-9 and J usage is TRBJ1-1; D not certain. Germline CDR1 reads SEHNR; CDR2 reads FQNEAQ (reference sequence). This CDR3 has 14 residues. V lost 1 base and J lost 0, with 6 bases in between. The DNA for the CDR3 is TGTGCCAGCAGCTTAGTCGGAGTGAACACTGAAGCTTTCTTT. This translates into CASSLVGVNTEAFF.

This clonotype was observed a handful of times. The CDR3, as DNA: TGTGCCAGCAGCTCCTACTCTGAGTCCCATGAGCAGTTCTTC. Translating it yields CASSSYSESHEQFF. The gene calls are TRBV5-6 and TRBJ2-1; D gene uncertain. The CDR3 sequence is 14 residues long. The V and J ends lost 3 bases and 8 bases respectively, with 15 bases between them. Germline V gives CDR1 SGHDT, CDR2 YYEEEE.

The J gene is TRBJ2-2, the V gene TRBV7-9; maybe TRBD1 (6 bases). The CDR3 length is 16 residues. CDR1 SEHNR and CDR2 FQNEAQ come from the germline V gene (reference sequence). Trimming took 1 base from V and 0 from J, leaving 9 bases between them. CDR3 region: CASSLEGTSNTGELFF. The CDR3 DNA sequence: TGTGCCAGCAGCTTAGAAGGGACATCGAACACCGGGGAGCTGTTTTTT. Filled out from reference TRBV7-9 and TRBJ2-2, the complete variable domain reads DTGVSQNPRHKITKRGQNVTFRCDPISEHNRLYWYRQTLGQGPEFLTYFQNEAQLEKSRLLSDRFSAERPKGSFSTLEIQRTEQGDSAMYLCASSLEGTSNTGELFFGEGSRLTVL.

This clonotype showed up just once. This CDR3 is CASNDRDSNQPQHF. The DNA for the CDR3 is TGTGCCAGCAACGATAGGGACAGTAATCAGCCCCAGCATTTT. The chain carries TRBV5-8 and TRBJ1-5, with 7 bases fitting TRBD1. CDR3 length: 14 residues. The V segment lost 6 bases and the J segment 4 bases; nucleotides outside the gene matches: 7. The germline V gene has CDR1 SGHTS and CDR2 YDEGEE.

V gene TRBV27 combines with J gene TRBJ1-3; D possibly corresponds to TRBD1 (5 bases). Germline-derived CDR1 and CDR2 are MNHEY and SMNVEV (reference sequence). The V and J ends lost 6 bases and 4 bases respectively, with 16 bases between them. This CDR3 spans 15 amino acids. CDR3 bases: TGTGCCAGCAGCCCAGCGGGGGTATCGGGAAACACCATATATTTT. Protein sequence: CASSPAGVSGNTIYF.

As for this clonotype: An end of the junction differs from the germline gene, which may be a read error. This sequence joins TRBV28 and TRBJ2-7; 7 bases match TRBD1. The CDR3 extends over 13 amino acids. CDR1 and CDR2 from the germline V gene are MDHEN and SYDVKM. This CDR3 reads CASTLGGSYEKYF. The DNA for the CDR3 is TGTGCCAGCACCCTAGGGGGCAGTTACGAGAAGTACTTC.

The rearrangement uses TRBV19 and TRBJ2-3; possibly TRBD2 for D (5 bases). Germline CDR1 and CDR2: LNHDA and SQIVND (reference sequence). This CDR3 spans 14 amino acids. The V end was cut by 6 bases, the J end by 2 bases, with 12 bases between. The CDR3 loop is CASSSGIFTDTQYF. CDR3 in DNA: TGTGCCAGTAGCTCGGGGATTTTCACAGATACGCAGTATTTT. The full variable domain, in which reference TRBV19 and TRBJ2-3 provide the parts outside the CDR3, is DGGITQSPKYLFRKEGQNVTLSCEQNLNHDAMYWYRQDPGQGLRLIYYSQIVNDFQKGDIAEGYSVSREKKESFPLTVTSAQKNPTAFYLCASSSGIFTDTQYFGPGTRLTVL.